The 23 T cell receptor beta chains presented below share a single source sample, sequenced in a study of neurological immune-mediated disorders. TCRdb ran MiXCR on the 5' RACE reads and lists one entry per CDR3 protein. The repertoire holds around 37,000 distinct CDR3 sequences, with 11% as singletons. Time point meaning: technical triplicate 1. The sample was PBMCs. These receptors were obtained from a man aged 55 to 69 with HTLV-1-associated myelopathy (HAM/TSP).

This clonotype was picked up many times. The chain joins TRBV5-1 to TRBJ2-7, with 8 positions matching TRBD1. This CDR3 contains 14 residues. In germline, CDR1 is SGHRS, CDR2 YFSETQ. The trim removed 7 bases at V and 2 bases at J, leaving 8 bases unmatched. CDR3 amino acids: CASGDQGAPYEQYF. The CDR3 nucleotides are TGCGCCAGCGGCGATCAGGGGGCCCCCTACGAGCAGTACTTC.

This clonotype has ten or more counts. The CDR3 DNA sequence: TGTGCCAGCAGTTACTCGAGCGGGACCGAGGGACTAGCGGGGTCCGGTTTTACGCAGTATTTT. Protein product: CASSYSSGTEGLAGSGFTQYF. The chain couples TRBV6-2 or TRBV6-3 to TRBJ2-3, with 13 positions matching TRBD2. There are 21 residues in the CDR3. Germline CDR1 and CDR2: MNHEY and SVGEGT. J lost 8 bases, V lost 0 bases, and 20 bases had no gene match.

This clonotype came up many times. The chain is built from TRBV5-1 and TRBJ2-1; 8 bases agree with TRBD2. Per the germline V gene, CDR1 is SGHRS and CDR2 is YFSETQ. The CDR3 covers 17 residues. V was clipped by 0 bases and J by 6 bases; unmatched bases: 11. The CDR3 bases are TGCGCCAGCAGCTTGGGGGGGAGCGGGAGTGCGAGCAATGAGCAGTTCTTC. Translating it yields CASSLGGSGSASNEQFF.

This clonotype was counted at least ten times. V is TRBV5-6 and J is TRBJ1-5; tentative D call: TRBD1 (6 bases). This CDR3 comprises 14 residues. With 4 bases removed from V and 5 bases from J, the gap between germline ends came to 13 bases. The germline CDR1 and CDR2 sequences are SGHDT and YYEEEE. CDR3 coding DNA: TGTGCCAGCAGCCTAGGACAGATCCATCAGCCCCAGCATTTT. Its translation: CASSLGQIHQPQHF. Full variable domain (remainder filled in from reference TRBV5-6 and TRBJ1-5): DAGVTQSPTHLIKTRGQQVTLRCSPKSGHDTVSWYQQALGQGPQFIFQYYEEEERQRGNFPDRFSGHQFPNYSSELNVNALLLGDSALYLCASSLGQIHQPQHFGDGTRLSIL.

In this sample, this clonotype turned up many times. The gene calls are TRBV20-1 and TRBJ1-1; D gene uncertain. Trimming took 0 bases from V and 7 from J, leaving 6 bases between them. Germline values: CDR1 DFQATT, CDR2 SNEGSKA (reference sequence). CDR3 length: 11 residues. CDR3 region: CSARDQDEAFF. In nucleotides, the CDR3 is TGCAGTGCTAGAGATCAAGATGAAGCTTTCTTT.

The CDR3 protein is CSVETGGEFEQFF. DNA of the CDR3: TGCAGCGTTGAAACTGGGGGCGAGTTTGAGCAGTTCTTC. The V gene is TRBV29-1, the J gene TRBJ2-1; D is possibly TRBD1 (6 bases). Germline values: CDR1 SQVTM, CDR2 ANQGSEA. This CDR3 is built from 13 residues. V lost 2 bases and J lost 9, with 14 bases in between.

This clonotype was counted at least ten times. The V and J genes are TRBV5-1 and TRBJ2-7; D call uncertain. V was clipped by 2 bases and J by 2 bases, with 14 bases between them. In germline, CDR1 is SGHRS, CDR2 YFSETQ. The CDR3 spans 15 residues. The CDR3 nucleotides are TGCGCCAGCAGCTTCGGTTGGGGTAGAACCTACGAGCAGTACTTC. It encodes CASSFGWGRTYEQYF.

This clonotype turned up a few times. A single base separates this from a much larger clone, so it may be a read error. J is TRBJ1-1 and V is TRBV20-1; the match to TRBD1 covers 7 bases. The germline V gene encodes CDR1 DFQATT and CDR2 SNEGSKA (reference sequence). CDR3 length: 14 residues. CDR3 nucleotide sequence: TGCAGTTCTAGAGATCTCTCAGGGGGTACTGAAGCTTTCTTT. It specifies CSSRDLSGGTEAFF.

The chain links TRBV9 to TRBJ2-5; D is ambiguous. CDR1 SGDLS and CDR2 YYNGEE come from the germline V gene. The CDR3 has 16 amino acids. The V end was cut by 5 bases, the J end by 1 base, with 18 bases between. The CDR3 DNA follows: TGTGCCAGCAGTGTATCGGCCAAGGGCCTCCAAGAGACCCAGTACTTC. Translating gives CASSVSAKGLQETQYF.

This clonotype was picked up many times. The chain links TRBV7-6 to TRBJ2-6; D might be TRBD1 or TRBD2, each matching 6 bases. The length of the CDR3 is 19 residues. The ends were cut back, 5 bases at V and 0 bases at J, with 20 bases in the middle. Germline V gene lookup returns CDR1 SGHVS and CDR2 FNYEAQ. Here the CDR3 DNA reads TGTGCCAGCAGCCCCCAGAGGGGGGACACCATCTCTGGGGCCAACGTCCTGACTTTC. It yields the protein CASSPQRGDTISGANVLTF.

Note on this clonotype: This CDR3 fails to terminate in the conserved phenylalanine or tryptophan, so it likely reflects a read error. V usage is TRBV12-3 or TRBV12-4 and J usage is TRBJ1-5; no clear D gene. This CDR3 spans 13 amino acids. CDR3 in amino acids: CASSLAPLQHQHY. The CDR3 DNA is TGTGCCAGCAGTTTAGCGCCCCTTCAGCACCAGCATTAT.

For this clonotype: This may be a read error: a much more frequent sequence differs by one nucleotide. This chain joins TRBV29-1 and TRBJ1-2; D unclear. This CDR3 spans 11 amino acids. V was shortened by 6 bases and J by 4 bases, with 9 bases between the two germline ends. The V gene's germline CDR1 is SQVTM and CDR2 ANQGSEA. The chain's CDR3 is CSVSRIYGYTF. CDR3 bases: TGCAGCGTGTCGCGCATCTATGGCTACACCTTC.

This clonotype was seen at least ten times. As DNA, the CDR3 is TGTGCCAGCAGCCCCGCCGGGGGCAACGAGCAGTACTTC. Encoded protein: CASSPAGGNEQYF. This chain uses TRBV25-1 with TRBJ2-7; D possibly matches TRBD1 or TRBD2 (6 bases each). The CDR3 covers 13 residues. Trimming took off 6 bases at V and 5 bases at J, with 14 bases between the two ends. Germline assignment: CDR1 MGHDK and CDR2 SYGVNS.

The chain has TRBV6-1 and TRBJ1-5; D is unclear. Germline V gene lookup returns CDR1 MNHNS and CDR2 SASEGT. The CDR3 consists of 13 residues. With 6 bases removed from V and 3 bases from J, the gap between germline ends came to 9 bases. This CDR3 reads CASRDGANQPQHF. CDR3 nucleotides: TGTGCCAGCAGGGACGGTGCCAATCAGCCCCAGCATTTT.

As for this clonotype: This may stem from a read error, because a much larger clone lies one nucleotide away. The chain links TRBV14 to TRBJ2-3; possible D gene TRBD2, 6 bases. The germline V gene has CDR1 SGHDN and CDR2 FVKESK. With 3 bases removed from V and 5 bases from J, the gap between germline ends came to 12 bases. This CDR3 spans 14 amino acids. As DNA, the CDR3 is TGTGCCAGCAGCCAGCGGGGACGCGAAGATACGCAGTATTTT. Its protein product is CASSQRGREDTQYF.

This clonotype was detected many times. The chain employs TRBV15 and TRBJ2-5, with a tentative D call TRBD1 (5 bases). This CDR3 contains 13 residues. The germline V gene encodes CDR1 LNHNV and CDR2 YYDKDF (reference sequence). V was clipped by 2 bases and J by 7 bases, with 11 bases between them. CDR3 protein: CATSRSNQGTQYF. CDR3 bases: TGTGCCACCAGCAGAAGTAACCAGGGGACCCAGTACTTC.

This clonotype has a count of ten or more. The DNA for the CDR3 is TGCAGTGCTTTAACGGCTAGCGGGAGGGCCGGAGAGACCCAGTACTTC. Translating it yields CSALTASGRAGETQYF. The chain combines TRBV20-1 with TRBJ2-5, with 12 positions matching TRBD2. V trimming: 5 bases; J trimming: 4 bases; junction bases outside the gene matches: 11. This CDR3 is built from 16 residues. Germline assignment: CDR1 DFQATT and CDR2 SNEGSKA (reference sequence).

This clonotype was counted at least ten times. The CDR3: CSASITSSTDTQYF. The CDR3 DNA is TGCAGTGCTAGTATAACTAGTAGCACAGATACGCAGTATTTT. The V and J genes are TRBV20-1 and TRBJ2-3; weak D call: TRBD2 (5 bases). V was shortened by 3 bases and J by 0 bases, with 10 bases between the two germline ends. The CDR3 loop spans 14 amino acids. CDR1 and CDR2 from the germline V gene are DFQATT and SNEGSKA (reference sequence).

This clonotype showed up many times. V usage is TRBV12-3 or TRBV12-4 and J usage is TRBJ2-3; tentatively, D is TRBD1 (6 bases). V gave up 7 bases and J gave up 6 bases, with 11 bases separating them. The CDR3 consists of 12 residues. The CDR3 is CASTAQGDTQYF. Here the CDR3 DNA reads TGTGCCAGCACCGCCCAGGGGGATACGCAGTATTTT.

On this clonotype itself: A much larger clone is a single base away; this may be a read error. The CDR3 nucleotides read TGTGCCAGCAGCGGGTGCTATAAGACTGAAGCTTTCTTT. Its translation: CASSGCYKTEAFF. The chain links TRBV5-6 to TRBJ1-1; D remains unclear. The V and J ends lost 4 bases and 5 bases respectively, with 12 bases between them. Germline V lookup: CDR1 SGHDT, CDR2 YYEEEE. CDR3 length: 13 residues.

This clonotype was recorded at least ten times. The CDR3 bases are TGTGCCAGCAGCCCCCACGGGACTAACACTGAAGCTTTCTTT. Translating gives CASSPHGTNTEAFF. The rearrangement uses TRBV4-2 and TRBJ1-1; D may be TRBD1 (5 bases). Germline CDR1 is LGHNA and CDR2 is YNFKEQ. This CDR3 is 14 amino acids long. Trimming took off 4 bases at V and 2 bases at J, with 11 bases between the two ends.

This clonotype was found many times. The J gene is TRBJ1-5, the V gene TRBV7-8; no firm D call. This CDR3 is 15 amino acids long. Germline V CDR1 and CDR2: SGHVS, FQNEAQ. V shed 5 bases and J shed 0 bases, with 11 bases lying between them. The CDR3 DNA sequence: TGTGCCAGCAGCCTGGACCTTTATAGCAATCAGCCCCAGCATTTT. Its protein is CASSLDLYSNQPQHF.

This clonotype was seen only once. The chain recombines TRBV5-1 with TRBJ2-1; D not resolved. The germline V and J ends were trimmed by 6 bases and 6 bases, with 19 bases remaining between them. CDR3 length: 15 residues. Germline CDR1 and CDR2: SGHRS and YFSETQ. CDR3 bases: TGCGCCAGCACACTAACGAGAGGCCCATCCAATGAGCAGTTCTTC. It yields the protein CASTLTRGPSNEQFF.